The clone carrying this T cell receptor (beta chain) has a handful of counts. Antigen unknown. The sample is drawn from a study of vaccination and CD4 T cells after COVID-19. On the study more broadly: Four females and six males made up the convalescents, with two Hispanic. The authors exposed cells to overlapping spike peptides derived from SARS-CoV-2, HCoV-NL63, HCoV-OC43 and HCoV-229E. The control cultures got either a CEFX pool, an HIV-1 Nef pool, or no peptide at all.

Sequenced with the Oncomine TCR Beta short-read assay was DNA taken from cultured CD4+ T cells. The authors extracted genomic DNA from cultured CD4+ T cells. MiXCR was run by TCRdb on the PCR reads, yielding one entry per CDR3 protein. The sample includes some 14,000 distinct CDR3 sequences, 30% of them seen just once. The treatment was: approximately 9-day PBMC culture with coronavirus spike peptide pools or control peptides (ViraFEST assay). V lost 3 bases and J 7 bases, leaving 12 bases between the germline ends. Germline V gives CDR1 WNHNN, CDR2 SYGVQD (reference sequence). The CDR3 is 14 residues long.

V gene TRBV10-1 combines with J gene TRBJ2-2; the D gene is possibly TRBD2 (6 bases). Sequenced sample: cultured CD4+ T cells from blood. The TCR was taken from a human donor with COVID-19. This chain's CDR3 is CASSETGVGGELFF. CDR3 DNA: TGCGCCAGCAGTGAAACGGGGGTCGGCGGGGAGCTGTTTTTT.